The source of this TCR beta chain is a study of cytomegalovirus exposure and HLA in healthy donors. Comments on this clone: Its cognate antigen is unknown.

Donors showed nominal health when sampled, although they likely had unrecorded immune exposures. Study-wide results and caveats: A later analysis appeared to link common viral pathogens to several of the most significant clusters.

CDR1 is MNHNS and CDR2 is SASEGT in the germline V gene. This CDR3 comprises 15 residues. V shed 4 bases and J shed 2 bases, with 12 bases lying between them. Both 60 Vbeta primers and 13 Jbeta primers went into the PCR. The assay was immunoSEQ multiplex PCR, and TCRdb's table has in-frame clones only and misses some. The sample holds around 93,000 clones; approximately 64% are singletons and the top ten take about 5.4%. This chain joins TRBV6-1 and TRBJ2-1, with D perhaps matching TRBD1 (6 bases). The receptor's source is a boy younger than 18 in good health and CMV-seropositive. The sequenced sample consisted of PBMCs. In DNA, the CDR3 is TGTGCCAGCAGTGGCCTACAGGGAGCCTACAATGAGCAGTTCTTC. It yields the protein CASSGLQGAYNEQFF.